This T cell receptor beta chain was documented in a study of CD8 T cells in Susac syndrome. From germline, CDR1 is DFQATT and CDR2 SNEGSKA (reference sequence). V lost 2 bases and J 4 bases, leaving 16 bases between the germline ends. The length of the CDR3 is 15 residues. The study sequenced TCR beta in blood CD8+ and CD4+ T cells. While CD8+ and CD4+ T cells were isolated negatively, TEMRA cells were enriched by FACS. Reverse transcription of roughly 0.5 to 1 ug RNA used random hexamers. Amplification of TCR beta CDR3 used immunoSEQ multiplex PCR across 54 Vbeta and 13 Jbeta. Using its own MiXCR run on the immunoSEQ multiplex PCR reads, TCRdb lists one record per CDR3 protein. The sample lists some 260,000 distinct CDR3 sequences; 85% were seen once.

The sequencing sample was made of CD8+ T cells from PBMCs. The receptor was derived from a human donor with multiple sclerosis. V gene TRBV20-1 combines with J gene TRBJ2-3; perhaps D is TRBD1 or TRBD2 (6 bases each). CDR3 amino acids: CSARYGGLRPDTQYF. The CDR3 region has the DNA TGCAGTGCTAGATACGGGGGCCTGAGGCCAGATACGCAGTATTTT.